A single TCR beta chain is shown here with its context. What it binds is unknown. The record originates from a study of shared clonotypes between healthy human individuals. Study summary: CD4 naive and memory got three plates each, CD8 naive two, CD8 memory one.

V was shortened by 0 bases and J by 2 bases, with 20 bases between the two germline ends. Germline CDR1 and CDR2: SGDLS and YYNGEE. The CDR3 contains 18 residues. Libraries were prepared by immunoSEQ multiplex PCR; TCRdb keeps only in-frame clonotypes and omits some of them. This repertoire shows around 2.1 million clones, roughly 95% found once; its top ten account for approximately 0.13%. Study findings and constraints: Lower generation probabilities were found for non-shared clonotypes than for those shared by all four donors.

The sample taken for sequencing was naive CD4+ T cells sorted from blood. Subset described: CD45RA+ positively selected. The source of this sequence is a man aged 18-30 years in good health. The gene calls are TRBV9 and TRBJ1-2; tentatively, D is TRBD1 (5 bases). The CDR3 here is CASSVGDGALIGNYGYTF. In DNA, the CDR3 is TGTGCCAGCAGCGTAGGTGACGGGGCCCTCATTGGGAACTATGGCTACACCTTC. Filled out from reference TRBV9 and TRBJ1-2, the complete variable domain reads DSGVTQTPKHLITATGQRVTLRCSPRSGDLSVYWYQQSLDQGLQFLIQYYNGEERAKGNILERFSAQQFPDLHSELNLSSLELGDSALYFCASSVGDGALIGNYGYTFGSGTRLTVV.